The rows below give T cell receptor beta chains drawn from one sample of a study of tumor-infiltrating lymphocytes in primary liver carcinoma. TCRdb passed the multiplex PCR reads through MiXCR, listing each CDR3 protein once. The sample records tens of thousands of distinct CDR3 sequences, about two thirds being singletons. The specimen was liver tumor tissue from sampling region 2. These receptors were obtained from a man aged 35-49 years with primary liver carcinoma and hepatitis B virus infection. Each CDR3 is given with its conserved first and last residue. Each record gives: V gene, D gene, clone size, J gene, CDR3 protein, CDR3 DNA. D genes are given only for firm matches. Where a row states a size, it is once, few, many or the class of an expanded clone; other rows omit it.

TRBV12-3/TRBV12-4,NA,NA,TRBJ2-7,CASSPTGVGRQYF,TGTGCTAGCAGTCCGACTGGCGTGGGGAGGCAGTACTTC
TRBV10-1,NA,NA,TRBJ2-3,CAISEGNSSSTDTQYF,TGCGCCATCAGTGAGGGGAATAGCTCTAGCACAGATACGCAGTATTTT
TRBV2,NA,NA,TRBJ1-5,CASSESQGRQPQHF,TGTGCCAGCAGTGAGTCCCAGGGTAGGCAGCCCCAGCATTTT
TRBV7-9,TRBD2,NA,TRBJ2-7,CASSGGTSGSQRPYEQYF,TGTGCCAGCAGTGGCGGGACTAGCGGGAGCCAGCGTCCCTACGAGCAGTATTTC
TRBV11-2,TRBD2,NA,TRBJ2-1,CASSPKWEGLGEQLF,TGTGCCAGCAGCCCCAAGTGGGAGGGATTGGGTGAGCAGCTCTTC
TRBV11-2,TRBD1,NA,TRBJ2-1,CTSMYSGGAYNEQFF,TGTACAAGCATGTACTCAGGGGGCGCTTACAATGAGCAGTTCTTC
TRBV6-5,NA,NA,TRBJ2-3,CASHEHDGMKETDTQYF,TGTGCCAGCCACGAACATGATGGGATGAAGGAGACAGATACGCAGTATTTT
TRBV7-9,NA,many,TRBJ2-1,CASSSKDSSGNEQFF,TGTGCCAGCAGCTCAAAAGACAGTAGCGGCAATGAGCAGTTCTTC
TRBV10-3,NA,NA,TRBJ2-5,CATKGGGVRGTQYF,TGTGCCACCAAGGGAGGTGGGGTACGGGGGACCCAGTACTTC
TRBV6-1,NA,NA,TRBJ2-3,CASRGQRGDTQYF,TGTGCCAGCAGGGGCCAGAGGGGAGATACGCAGTATTTT
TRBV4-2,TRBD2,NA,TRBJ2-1,CASSQEASGNIGEQFF,TGTGCCAGCAGCCAAGAGGCTAGCGGGAATATAGGCGAGCAATTCTTC
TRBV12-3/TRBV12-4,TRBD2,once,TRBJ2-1,CASSSDLPGLAGGGSGEQFF,TGTGCCAGCAGTTCAGACCTTCCGGGACTAGCGGGAGGAGGGTCGGGTGAGCAGTTTTTC
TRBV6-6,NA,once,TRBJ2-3,CANSYVDNTDTQYF,TGTGCCAACAGTTACGTGGACAACACAGATACGCAATATTTT
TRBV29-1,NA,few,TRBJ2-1,CSVYPPSAEQFF,TGCAGCGTGTACCCCCCATCTGCTGAGCAGTTCTTC
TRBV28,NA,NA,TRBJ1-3,CASSFPRSGNTIYF,TGTGCCAGCAGTTTTCCAAGGTCTGGAAACACCATATATTTT
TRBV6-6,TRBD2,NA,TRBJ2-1,CISSYSNGLAVSYNEQFF,TGTATCAGCAGTTACTCGAATGGGCTAGCGGTCTCCTACAATGAACAGTTCTTC
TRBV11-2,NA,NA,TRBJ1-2,CASSLTGASGYTF,TGTGCCAGTAGCTTAACGGGAGCATCCGGCTACACCTTC
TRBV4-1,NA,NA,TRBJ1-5,CVSSQQMTLYSNQPQLF,TGCGTCAGCAGCCAACAAATGACACTTTATAGCAATCAGCCCCAGCTTTTT
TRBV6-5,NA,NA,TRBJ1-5,CASNPGLAVTDTQHF,TGTGCCAGCAACCCAGGACTAGCGGTAACAGATACGCAGCATTTT
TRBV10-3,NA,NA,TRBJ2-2,CPISESDGTRNTGELFF,TGTCCCATCAGTGAGTCGGACGGGACCAGGAACACCGGGGAGCTGTTTTTT
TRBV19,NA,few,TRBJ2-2,CASSMEGGTGELFF,TGTGCCAGTAGTATGGAGGGGGGCACCGGGGAGCTGTTTTTT
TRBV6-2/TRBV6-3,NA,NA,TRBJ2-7,CASSYGGVRSYVQYF,TGTGCCAGTAGTTACGGAGGGGTCCGATCCTACGTGCAGTACTTC
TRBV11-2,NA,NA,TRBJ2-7,CASSPLGGSYEQYF,TGTGCCAGCAGCCCGTTGGGTGGCTCCTACGAGCAGTACTTC
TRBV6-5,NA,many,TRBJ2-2,CASSPVSTDTGELFF,TGTGCCAGCAGTCCAGTTTCCACGGACACCGGGGAGCTGTTTTTT
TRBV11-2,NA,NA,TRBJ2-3,CASSLTTRSTDTQFF,TGTGCCAGCAGCTTGACTACCAGGAGCACAGATACGCAGTTTTTT
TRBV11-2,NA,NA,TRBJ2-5,CASSITARGSGETHYF,TGTGCCAGCAGCATAACAGCAAGGGGCTCGGGGGAGACCCACTACTTC
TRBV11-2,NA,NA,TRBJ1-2,CASSRIGKGTSNYGYTF,TGTGCCAGCAGCCGCATAGGAAAAGGGACGTCTAACTATGGCTACACCTTC
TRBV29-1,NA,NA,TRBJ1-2,CSVPGVGNYDYTF,TGCAGCGTTCCTGGAGTTGGAAACTATGACTACACCTTC
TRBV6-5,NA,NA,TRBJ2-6,CASNPDLHGANVLTF,TGTGCCAGCAATCCCGACCTTCATGGGGCCAACGTCCTGACTTTC
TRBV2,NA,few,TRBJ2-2,CASSPNFNTGELFF,TGTGCCAGCAGTCCAAATTTTAACACCGGGGAGCTGTTTTTT
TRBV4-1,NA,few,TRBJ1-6,CASSHHLQRADSPLHF,TGCGCCAGTAGCCACCACCTGCAGCGGGCGGATTCACCCCTCCACTTT
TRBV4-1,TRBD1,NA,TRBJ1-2,CANSQGDRSYGYTF,TGTGCCAATAGCCAAGGGGACAGGAGCTATGGCTACACCTTC
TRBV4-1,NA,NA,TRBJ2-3,CTSSQVEGLGIDTQYF,TGCACCAGCAGCCAAGTGGAGGGCCTGGGGATAGATACGCAGTATTTT
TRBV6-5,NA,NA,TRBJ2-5,CASSYSMSLGGPEETRYF,TGTGCCAGCAGTTACTCGATGTCCCTAGGGGGGCCTGAAGAGACCAGGTACTTC
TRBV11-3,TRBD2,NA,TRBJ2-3,CASSFVGRRTYTQYF,TGTGCCAGTAGCTTTGTCGGGAGGCGGACATATACGCAGTATTTT
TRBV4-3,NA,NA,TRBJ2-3,CASSHETDTHYF,TGCGCCAGCAGTCATGAGACCGATACGCATTATTTT
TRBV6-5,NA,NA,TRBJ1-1,CANSYNVGVTEAFF,TGTGCCAACAGTTATAACGTAGGGGTCACTGAAGCTTTCTTT
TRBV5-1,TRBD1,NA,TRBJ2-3,CASSGGTGGADTRYF,TGCGCCAGCAGCGGAGGGACAGGGGGGGCGGATACGCGGTATTTT
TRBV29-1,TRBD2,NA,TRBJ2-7,CNVNQGLAGVLYEQYF,TGCAACGTGAACCAGGGACTAGCGGGAGTGTTATACGAGCAGTACTTC
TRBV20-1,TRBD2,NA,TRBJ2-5,CSAYGGRAGETQYF,TGCAGTGCTTATGGCGGGAGGGCCGGGGAGACCCAGTACTTC